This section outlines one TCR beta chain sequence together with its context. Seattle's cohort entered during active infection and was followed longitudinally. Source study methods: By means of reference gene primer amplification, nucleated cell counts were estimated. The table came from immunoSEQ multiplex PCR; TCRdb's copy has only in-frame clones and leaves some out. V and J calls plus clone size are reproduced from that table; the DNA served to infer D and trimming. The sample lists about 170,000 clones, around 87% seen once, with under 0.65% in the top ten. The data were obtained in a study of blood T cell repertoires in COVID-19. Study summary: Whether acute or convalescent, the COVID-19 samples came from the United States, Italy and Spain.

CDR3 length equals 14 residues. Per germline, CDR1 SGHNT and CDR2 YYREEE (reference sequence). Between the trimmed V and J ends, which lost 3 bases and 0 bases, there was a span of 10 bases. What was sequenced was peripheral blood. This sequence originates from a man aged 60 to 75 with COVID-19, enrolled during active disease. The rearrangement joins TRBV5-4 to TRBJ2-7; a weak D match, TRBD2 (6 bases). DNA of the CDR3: TGTGCCAGCAGCTCCCAGGGAGGCTCCTACGAGCAGTACTTC. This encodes CASSSQGGSYEQYF.